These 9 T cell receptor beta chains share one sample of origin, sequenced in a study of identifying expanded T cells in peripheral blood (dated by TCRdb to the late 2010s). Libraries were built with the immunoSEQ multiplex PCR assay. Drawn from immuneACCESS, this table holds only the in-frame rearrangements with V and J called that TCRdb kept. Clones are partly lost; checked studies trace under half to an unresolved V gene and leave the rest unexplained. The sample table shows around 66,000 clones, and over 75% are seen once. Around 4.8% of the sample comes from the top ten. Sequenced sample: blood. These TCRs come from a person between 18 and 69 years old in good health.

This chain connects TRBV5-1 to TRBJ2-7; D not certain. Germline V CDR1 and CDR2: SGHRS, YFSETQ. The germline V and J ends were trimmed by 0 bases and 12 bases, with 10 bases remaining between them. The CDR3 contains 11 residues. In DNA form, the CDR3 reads TGCGCCAGCAGCTTGGGGTCTGATCGGTACTTC. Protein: CASSLGSDRYF.

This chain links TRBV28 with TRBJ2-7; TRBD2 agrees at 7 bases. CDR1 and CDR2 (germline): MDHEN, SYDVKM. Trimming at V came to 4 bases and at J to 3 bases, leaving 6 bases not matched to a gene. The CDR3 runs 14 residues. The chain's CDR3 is CASSSGTMNYEQYF. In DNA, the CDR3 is TGTGCCAGCAGTTCCGGGACTATGAACTACGAGCAGTACTTC. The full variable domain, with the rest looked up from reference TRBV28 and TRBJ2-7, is DVKVTQSSRYLVKRTGEKVFLECVQDMDHENMFWYRQDPGLGLRLIYFSYDVKMKEKGDIPEGYSVSREKKERFSLILESASTNQTSMYLCASSSGTMNYEQYFGPGTRLTVT.

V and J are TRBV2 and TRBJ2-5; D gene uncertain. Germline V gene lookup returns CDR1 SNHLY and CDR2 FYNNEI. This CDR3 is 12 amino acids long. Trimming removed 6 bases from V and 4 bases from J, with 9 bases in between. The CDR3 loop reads CASSRIGETQYF. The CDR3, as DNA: TGTGCCAGCAGCCGGATAGGAGAGACCCAGTACTTC.

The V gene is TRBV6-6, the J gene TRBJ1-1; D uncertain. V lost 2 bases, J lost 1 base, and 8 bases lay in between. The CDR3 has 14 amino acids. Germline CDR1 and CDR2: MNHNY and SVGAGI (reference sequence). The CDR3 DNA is TGTGCCAGCAGTTACCAAACCCCGAACACTGAAGCTTTCTTT. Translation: CASSYQTPNTEAFF.

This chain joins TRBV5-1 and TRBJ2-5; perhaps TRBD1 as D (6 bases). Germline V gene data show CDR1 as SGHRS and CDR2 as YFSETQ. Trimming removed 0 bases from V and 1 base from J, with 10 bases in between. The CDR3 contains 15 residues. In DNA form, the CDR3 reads TGCGCCAGCAGCTTGGGACAGGACGTCCAAGAGACCCAGTACTTC. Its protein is CASSLGQDVQETQYF.

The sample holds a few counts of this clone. The CDR3 spells CASSPSLAGGRNEQFF. For the CDR3, the DNA is TGCGCCAGCAGCCCCTCCCTAGCGGGGGGGAGGAATGAGCAGTTCTTC. The chain couples TRBV5-1 to TRBJ2-1; TRBD2 agrees at 12 bases. CDR1 is SGHRS, CDR2 YFSETQ, per germline. Trimming at V came to 4 bases and at J to 7 bases, leaving 9 bases not matched to a gene. This CDR3 comprises 16 residues.

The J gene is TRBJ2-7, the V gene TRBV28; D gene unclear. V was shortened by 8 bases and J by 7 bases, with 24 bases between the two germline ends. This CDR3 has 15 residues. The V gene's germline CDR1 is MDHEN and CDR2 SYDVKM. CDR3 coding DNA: TGTGCCAGCCTTGGACCCCGGACGTTAGAGCTAGAGCAGTACTTC. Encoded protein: CASLGPRTLELEQYF. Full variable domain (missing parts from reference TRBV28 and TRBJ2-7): DVKVTQSSRYLVKRTGEKVFLECVQDMDHENMFWYRQDPGLGLRLIYFSYDVKMKEKGDIPEGYSVSREKKERFSLILESASTNQTSMYLCASLGPRTLELEQYFGPGTRLTVT.

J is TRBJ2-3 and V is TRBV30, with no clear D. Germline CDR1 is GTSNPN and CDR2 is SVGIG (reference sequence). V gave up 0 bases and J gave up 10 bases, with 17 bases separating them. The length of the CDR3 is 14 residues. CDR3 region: CAWSVLAAPGAQYF. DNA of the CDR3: TGTGCCTGGAGTGTCCTCGCCGCCCCCGGTGCGCAGTATTTT.

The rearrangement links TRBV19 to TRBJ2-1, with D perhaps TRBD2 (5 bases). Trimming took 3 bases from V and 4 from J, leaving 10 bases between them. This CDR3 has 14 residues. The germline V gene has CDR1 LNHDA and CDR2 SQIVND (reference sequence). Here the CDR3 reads CASSILGGYNEQFF. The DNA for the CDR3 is TGTGCCAGTAGTATCCTAGGAGGATACAATGAGCAGTTCTTC.